Each of the 23 T cell receptor beta chains below was sequenced from the same sample in a study of T cells after yellow fever vaccination. From the 5' RACE reads, TCRdb called clonotypes with MiXCR, one entry per CDR3 protein. The sample lists 110,000 or so distinct CDR3 sequences, 5.5% to 8% occurring once. Material: CD4+ T cells sorted from PBMCs, obtained around 45 days after the first yellow fever vaccination. The receptors were gathered from a young man who received the YFV17D yellow fever vaccine.

This clonotype was detected many times. The rearrangement links TRBV6-1 to TRBJ2-3, with D possibly called TRBD1 or TRBD2 (6 bases each). The CDR3 runs to 15 residues. The germline V gene encodes CDR1 MNHNS and CDR2 SASEGT. V gave up 6 bases and J gave up 0 bases, with 13 bases separating them. CDR3 loop: CASSLGGPSTDTQYF. The DNA of the CDR3 is TGTGCCAGCAGCCTCGGGGGCCCTAGCACAGATACGCAGTATTTT.

This clonotype occurred many times. The chain links TRBV18 to TRBJ2-5, with D possibly matching TRBD1 (6 bases). V lost 4 bases, J lost 4 bases, and 7 bases lay in between. CDR1 is KGHSH, CDR2 LQKENI, per germline. This CDR3 is 12 amino acids long. This CDR3 reads CASSQQGETQYF. CDR3 coding DNA: TGTGCCAGCTCACAACAGGGAGAGACCCAGTACTTC.

This clonotype was counted ten times or more. For the CDR3, the DNA is TGTGCCAGCAGCCCGGGACCGCTTAACTATGGCTACACCTTC. Translating gives CASSPGPLNYGYTF. The V and J genes are TRBV7-2 and TRBJ1-2; maybe TRBD1 (5 bases). Germline CDR1 reads SGHTA; CDR2 reads FQGNSA. The V and J ends lost 5 bases and 1 base respectively, with 11 bases between them. The CDR3 contains 14 residues.

This clonotype came up many times. The V gene is TRBV5-1, the J gene TRBJ2-7; D might be TRBD1 or TRBD2, each matching 7 bases. Trimming left V 4 bases short and J 1 base short, with 18 bases between. The CDR3 has 16 amino acids. Germline values: CDR1 SGHRS, CDR2 YFSETQ. The CDR3 coding sequence is TGCGCCAGCAGCCAACGAACAGGGGAGGGGTCCTACGAGCAGTACTTC. Translated: CASSQRTGEGSYEQYF. The whole variable domain, filled in from reference TRBV5-1 and TRBJ2-7, reads KAGVTQTPRYLIKTRGQQVTLSCSPISGHRSVSWYQQTPGQGLQFLFEYFSETQRNKGNFPGRFSGRQFSNSRSEMNVSTLELGDSALYLCASSQRTGEGSYEQYFGPGTRLTVT.

At least ten counts were recorded for this clonotype. The V gene is TRBV6-5, the J gene TRBJ2-2; no reliable D call. Germline V gene data show CDR1 as MNHEY and CDR2 as SVGAGI. Between the trimmed V and J ends, which lost 8 bases and 6 bases, there was a span of 13 bases. This CDR3 contains 13 residues. CDR3 amino acids: CASASVSAGELFF. CDR3 nucleotide sequence: TGTGCCAGCGCGTCAGTGTCGGCCGGGGAGCTGTTTTTT.

This clonotype was recorded at least ten times. V is TRBV4-3 and J is TRBJ1-5; D is uncertain. The CDR3 extends over 16 amino acids. Per the germline V gene, CDR1 is LGHNA and CDR2 is YSLEER. V was shortened by 1 base and J by 3 bases, with 13 bases between the two germline ends. In DNA, the CDR3 is TGCGCCAGCAGCCAAGTCTTATCGGGGAACAATCAGCCCCAGCATTTT. Amino acids: CASSQVLSGNNQPQHF.

This clonotype was picked up many times. The rearrangement links TRBV5-1 to TRBJ2-7; maybe TRBD1 (5 bases). The CDR3 extends over 14 amino acids. CDR1 is SGHRS, CDR2 YFSETQ, per germline. V was cut by 3 bases and J by 5 bases, with 15 bases left in between. CDR3 amino acids: CASSWGGTEDEQYV. CDR3 coding DNA: TGCGCCAGCAGCTGGGGCGGAACCGAGGACGAGCAGTACGTC.

The rearrangement joins TRBV5-8 to TRBJ1-1; tentatively, D is TRBD1 (6 bases). The V and J ends lost 5 bases and 5 bases respectively, with 13 bases between them. This CDR3 is built from 13 residues. The germline V gene encodes CDR1 SGHTS and CDR2 YDEGEE. CDR3 DNA: TGTGCCAGCAGGATCGCAGGGGTTACTGAAGCTTTCTTT. Translated, it gives CASRIAGVTEAFF. The full variable domain, completed using reference TRBV5-8 and TRBJ1-1, is EAGVTQSPTHLIKTRGQQATLRCSPISGHTSVYWYQQALGLGLQFLLWYDEGEERNRGNFPPRFSGRQFPNYSSELNVNALELEDSALYLCASRIAGVTEAFFGQGTRLTVV.

This clonotype was detected a few times. V is TRBV2 and J is TRBJ2-7; 11 nucleotides agree with TRBD2. V shed 3 bases, J shed 7 bases, and the junction held 8 bases outside the gene matches. CDR1 is SNHLY, CDR2 FYNNEI, per germline. The CDR3 covers 15 residues. As DNA, the CDR3 is TGTGCCAGCAGTGAGAGCCTAGCGGGGGGTCGGGAGCAGTACTTC. As protein: CASSESLAGGREQYF.

This clonotype was detected ten times or more. The rearrangement uses TRBV3-1 and TRBJ2-4; 9 nucleotides agree with TRBD1. The germline V gene encodes CDR1 LGHDT and CDR2 YNNKEL (reference sequence). This CDR3 has 15 amino acids. J gave up 7 bases and V 1 base, and 5 bases lay outside the gene matches. The CDR3 region has the DNA TGTGCCAGCAGCCAAGTCCGGGACAGGGCGAACATTCAGTACTTC. Translating it yields CASSQVRDRANIQYF.

The table lists this clonotype with many counts. The V and J genes are TRBV5-1 and TRBJ2-3; 9 nucleotides match TRBD2. In germline, CDR1 is SGHRS, CDR2 YFSETQ. The junction had 4 bases not matched to a gene; V was cut back by 5 bases and J by 3 bases. This CDR3 has 14 amino acids. The CDR3 sequence: CASRISGGTDTQYF. In DNA form, the CDR3 reads TGCGCCAGCAGAATTAGCGGGGGTACAGATACGCAGTATTTT.

A few counts support this clonotype. The rearrangement joins TRBV11-2 to TRBJ2-4, with TRBD2 identical over 10 bases. CDR1 and CDR2 (germline): SGHAT, FQNNGV. The CDR3 consists of 18 residues. Trimming cost V 4 bases and J 0 bases; bases outside gene matches: 9. DNA of the CDR3: TGTGCCAGCAGCTCAAAAGCGGGGGGGCTTTTAGCCAAAAACATTCAGTACTTC. Amino acids: CASSSKAGGLLAKNIQYF.

This clonotype has ten or more counts. The chain carries TRBV7-2 and TRBJ1-5, with 9 bases aligning to TRBD1. Germline lookup yields CDR1 SGHTA and CDR2 FQGNSA. V dropped 4 bases and J dropped 8; count of bases not matched to a gene: 6. The CDR3 is 14 residues long. DNA for the CDR3: TGTGCCAGCAGCTCCGGACAGGGGACAGAGCCCCAGCATTTT. Translation gives CASSSGQGTEPQHF.

This clonotype showed up many times. The chain combines TRBV12-3 or TRBV12-4 with TRBJ2-3; the match to TRBD2 covers 8 bases. This CDR3 spans 13 amino acids. Trimming took 7 bases from V and 2 from J; bases not matched to a gene: 2. Here the CDR3 DNA reads TGTGCCAGCATAGCGGGGTACACAGATACGCAGTATTTT. Amino acids: CASIAGYTDTQYF.

This clonotype appeared many times. V usage is TRBV29-1 and J usage is TRBJ2-3; TRBD2 agrees at 12 bases. V shed 7 bases, J shed 1 base, and the junction held 3 bases outside the gene matches. This CDR3 has 14 residues. Germline-derived CDR1 and CDR2 are SQVTM and ANQGSEA. The CDR3 DNA reads TGCAGCGCTGGACTAGCGGGGCGCACAGATACGCAGTATTTT. Amino acid sequence: CSAGLAGRTDTQYF.

In this sample, this clonotype turned up many times. The chain carries TRBV10-3 and TRBJ1-2, with a tentative D call TRBD1 (6 bases). CDR1 and CDR2 from the germline V gene are ENHRY and SYGVKD. The CDR3 contains 16 residues. CDR3 residues: CASRPGGAGMDYGYTF. The CDR3 nucleotides read TGTGCATCAAGGCCCGGGGGCGCCGGTATGGATTATGGCTACACCTTC.

This clonotype was found many times. This sequence joins TRBV12-3 or TRBV12-4 and TRBJ2-5; D may be TRBD1 or TRBD2 (5 bases each). Trimming pared 5 bases from V and 4 bases from J, leaving 17 bases between. The CDR3 extends over 15 amino acids. The CDR3 loop reads CASSPQRGGGETQYF. The CDR3 DNA sequence: TGTGCCAGCAGTCCACAACGGGGCGGTGGAGAGACCCAGTACTTC.

This clonotype was counted ten times or more. This sequence joins TRBV12-3 or TRBV12-4 and TRBJ1-1; 7 bases line up with TRBD1. This CDR3 has 15 residues. J was trimmed by 5 bases and V by 4 bases; bases with no gene match: 10. Here the CDR3 DNA reads TGTGCCAGCAGTTCCCCAGGGGGGCAGTGGACTGAAGCTTTCTTT. It translates to CASSSPGGQWTEAFF.

This clonotype was counted many times. V is TRBV5-1 and J is TRBJ1-3; no clear D. The CDR3 is made up of 17 amino acids. The ends were cut back, 9 bases at V and 4 bases at J, with 26 bases in the middle. CDR1 is SGHRS, CDR2 YFSETQ, per germline. The CDR3 spells CAIATPDTPYPGNTIYF. In DNA, the CDR3 is TGCGCCATCGCGACCCCAGACACCCCGTACCCGGGAAACACCATATATTTT. The whole variable domain, remainder taken from reference TRBV5-1 and TRBJ1-3, is KAGVTQTPRYLIKTRGQQVTLSCSPISGHRSVSWYQQTPGQGLQFLFEYFSETQRNKGNFPGRFSGRQFSNSRSEMNVSTLELGDSALYLCAIATPDTPYPGNTIYFGEGSWLTVV.

This clonotype was counted a few times. The V and J genes are TRBV7-3 and TRBJ2-1; 7 bases fit TRBD2. Germline trimming cut 4 bases from V and 10 bases from J; bases unmatched to any gene: 7. Germline CDR1 and CDR2: SGHTA and FQGTGA. The CDR3 is 13 residues long. In nucleotides, the CDR3 is TGTGCCAGCAGCTCTGGGGGGGGGGAAGAGCAGTTCTTC. This gives the protein CASSSGGGEEQFF. Drawing the rest from reference TRBV7-3 and TRBJ2-1, the complete variable domain is GAGVSQTPSNKVTEKGKYVELRCDPISGHTALYWYRQSLGQGPEFLIYFQGTGAADDSGLPNDRFFAVRPEGSVSTLKIQRTERGDSAVYLCASSSGGGEEQFFGPGTRLTVL.

This clonotype was found many times. J is TRBJ1-1 and V is TRBV10-3, with no clear D. The length of the CDR3 is 12 residues. CDR1 and CDR2 from the germline V gene are ENHRY and SYGVKD. The ends were cut back, 2 bases at V and 4 bases at J, with 5 bases in the middle. The CDR3 bases are TGTGCCATCAGTGAGAAAGTCACTGAAGCTTTCTTT. It yields the protein CAISEKVTEAFF.

In its sample, this clonotype was seen many times. The chain carries TRBV5-1 and TRBJ2-3; 12 positions match TRBD2. The CDR3 consists of 15 residues. CDR1 is SGHRS and CDR2 is YFSETQ in the germline V gene. The V segment lost 4 bases and the J segment 1 base; nucleotides outside the gene matches: 1. This CDR3 reads CASSGTSGRTDTQYF. For the CDR3, the DNA is TGCGCCAGCAGCGGGACTAGCGGGCGCACAGATACGCAGTATTTT.

This clonotype was detected ten times or more. The rearrangement uses TRBV7-9 and TRBJ2-1, with D tentatively TRBD2 (5 bases). The germline V gene encodes CDR1 SEHNR and CDR2 FQNEAQ (reference sequence). Trimming removed 1 base from V and 9 bases from J, with 19 bases in between. The length of the CDR3 is 16 residues. CDR3 in DNA: TGTGCCAGCAGCTTAGTGGGTTGGCGAGCGGCGACTGAGCAGTTCTTC. Amino acids: CASSLVGWRAATEQFF.